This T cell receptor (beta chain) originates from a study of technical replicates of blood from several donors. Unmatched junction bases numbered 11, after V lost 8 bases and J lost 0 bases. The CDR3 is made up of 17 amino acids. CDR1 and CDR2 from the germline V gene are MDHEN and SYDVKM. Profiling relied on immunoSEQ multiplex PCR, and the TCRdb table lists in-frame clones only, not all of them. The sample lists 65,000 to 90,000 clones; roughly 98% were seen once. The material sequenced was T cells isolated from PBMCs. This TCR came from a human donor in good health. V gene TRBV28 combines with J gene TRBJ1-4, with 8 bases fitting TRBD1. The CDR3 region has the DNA TGTGCCAGCCACAAATCCGGACAGGGAACAACTAATGAAAAACTGTTTTTT. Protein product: CASHKSGQGTTNEKLFF.